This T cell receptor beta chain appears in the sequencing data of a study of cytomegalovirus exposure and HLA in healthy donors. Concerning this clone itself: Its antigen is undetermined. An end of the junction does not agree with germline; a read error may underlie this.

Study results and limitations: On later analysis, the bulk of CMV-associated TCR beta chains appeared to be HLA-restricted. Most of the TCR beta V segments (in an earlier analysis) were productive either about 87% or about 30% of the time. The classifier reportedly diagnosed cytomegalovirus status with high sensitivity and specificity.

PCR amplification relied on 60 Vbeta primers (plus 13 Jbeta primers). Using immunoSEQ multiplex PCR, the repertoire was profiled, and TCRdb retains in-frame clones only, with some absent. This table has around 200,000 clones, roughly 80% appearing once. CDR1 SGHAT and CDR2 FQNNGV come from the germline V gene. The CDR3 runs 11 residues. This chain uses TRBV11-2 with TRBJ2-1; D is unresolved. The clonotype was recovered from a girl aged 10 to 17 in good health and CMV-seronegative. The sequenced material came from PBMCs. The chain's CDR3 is CASSLVNVQFF. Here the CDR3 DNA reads TGTGCCAGCAGCTTAGTTAATGTGCAGTTCTTC.